These T cell receptor beta chains were read from a single sample in a study of T-cell reconstitution after alpha-beta-depleted transplantation in children. TCRdb recomputed calls from the PCR reads with MiXCR, one row per CDR3 protein. Seen here are a few hundred thousand distinct CDR3 sequences, about 11% observed once, and the top ten hold about 5%. The source was PBMCs from the stem cell graft donor, collected from the stem cell graft. The origin of the receptors is a human donor who donated a stem cell graft to a child with acute myeloid leukemia. Each CDR3 is given with its conserved first and last residue. Each record gives: J gene, V gene, clone size, D gene, CDR3 protein, CDR3 DNA. The D gene is left open where the match is weak. The listing skips clone size in some rows; elsewhere it reads once, few, many or a size class.

j_gene: TRBJ2-3
v_gene: TRBV7-3
abundance: few
d_gene: -
CDR3aa: CASSLYVGTDTQYF
CDR3nt: TGTGCCAGCAGCTTATACGTGGGAACAGATACGCAGTATTTT

j_gene: TRBJ1-6
v_gene: TRBV4-1
abundance: -
d_gene: -
CDR3aa: CASSQDVGYGSPLHF
CDR3nt: TGCGCCAGCAGCCAAGATGTGGGGTACGGCTCACCCCTCCACTTT

j_gene: TRBJ2-5
v_gene: TRBV28
abundance: -
d_gene: -
CDR3aa: CASSLWEETQYF
CDR3nt: TGTGCCAGCAGTTTATGGGAAGAGACCCAGTACTTC

j_gene: TRBJ1-5
v_gene: TRBV21-1
abundance: -
d_gene: -
CDR3aa: CASSKSPITGVRQPQHF
CDR3nt: TGTGCCAGCAGCAAATCCCCTATCACAGGAGTTAGGCAGCCCCAGCATTTT

j_gene: TRBJ2-2
v_gene: TRBV5-1
abundance: -
d_gene: -
CDR3aa: CASSFQGRGNTGELFF
CDR3nt: TGCGCCAGCAGCTTCCAGGGAAGGGGAAACACCGGGGAGCTGTTTTTT

j_gene: TRBJ2-7
v_gene: TRBV4-2
abundance: -
d_gene: TRBD2
CDR3aa: CASSQDSSGGSYEQYF
CDR3nt: TGTGCCAGCAGCCAAGATTCTAGCGGGGGATCCTACGAGCAGTACTTC

j_gene: TRBJ2-6
v_gene: TRBV6-1
abundance: many
d_gene: TRBD2
CDR3aa: CASIGGTSGANVLTF
CDR3nt: TGTGCCAGCATCGGGGGGACCTCTGGGGCCAACGTCCTGACTTTC

j_gene: TRBJ1-5
v_gene: TRBV20-1
abundance: many
d_gene: -
CDR3aa: CSARGQTAGNQPQHF
CDR3nt: TGCAGTGCTAGAGGACAGACAGCGGGTAATCAGCCCCAGCATTTT

j_gene: TRBJ2-1
v_gene: TRBV12-3/TRBV12-4
abundance: few
d_gene: -
CDR3aa: CASSLIDYNEQFF
CDR3nt: TGTGCCAGCAGTCTTATAGACTACAATGAGCAGTTCTTC

j_gene: TRBJ1-5
v_gene: TRBV15
abundance: few
d_gene: -
CDR3aa: CATSRAQGQPQHF
CDR3nt: TGTGCCACCAGCAGAGCACAGGGCCAGCCCCAGCATTTT

j_gene: TRBJ2-4
v_gene: TRBV20-1
abundance: -
d_gene: TRBD2
CDR3aa: CSARGLAGVKNIQYF
CDR3nt: TGCAGTGCTAGGGGACTAGCGGGAGTCAAAAACATTCAGTACTTC

j_gene: TRBJ2-7
v_gene: TRBV6-1
abundance: -
d_gene: TRBD1
CDR3aa: CASSPGTVLYEQYF
CDR3nt: TGTGCCAGCAGCCCCGGGACAGTCCTCTACGAGCAGTACTTC

j_gene: TRBJ2-1
v_gene: TRBV5-6
abundance: -
d_gene: -
CDR3aa: CASSLQGHSYNEQFF
CDR3nt: TGTGCCAGCAGCCTTCAGGGGCACTCCTACAATGAGCAGTTCTTC

j_gene: TRBJ2-1
v_gene: TRBV9
abundance: many
d_gene: -
CDR3aa: CASSEGPQGIVNEQFF
CDR3nt: TGTGCCAGCAGCGAGGGACCTCAAGGGATCGTGAATGAGCAGTTCTTC

j_gene: TRBJ2-1
v_gene: TRBV7-8
abundance: few
d_gene: TRBD1
CDR3aa: CASRPPLRDRGHEQFF
CDR3nt: TGTGCCAGCAGACCCCCTCTTCGGGACAGGGGGCATGAGCAGTTCTTC

j_gene: TRBJ2-6
v_gene: TRBV6-5
abundance: -
d_gene: -
CDR3aa: CASSPRIRGGGANVLTF
CDR3nt: TGTGCCAGCAGCCCTCGAATAAGGGGCGGTGGGGCCAACGTCCTGACTTTC

j_gene: TRBJ2-1
v_gene: TRBV21-1
abundance: -
d_gene: -
CDR3aa: CASSKGPFRGATYNEQFF
CDR3nt: TGTGCCAGCAGCAAAGGCCCCTTCCGGGGGGCGACCTACAATGAGCAGTTCTTC

j_gene: TRBJ2-5
v_gene: TRBV6-2/TRBV6-3
abundance: -
d_gene: -
CDR3aa: CASWQGRSLRAQYF
CDR3nt: TGTGCTAGCTGGCAAGGACGGAGTTTAAGGGCCCAGTACTTC

j_gene: TRBJ2-5
v_gene: TRBV10-2
abundance: few
d_gene: TRBD2
CDR3aa: CASSESVGGQETQYF
CDR3nt: TGCGCCAGCAGTGAGTCAGTGGGGGGGCAAGAGACCCAGTACTTC

j_gene: TRBJ1-1
v_gene: TRBV5-1
abundance: -
d_gene: -
CDR3aa: CASSLTLKTVNTEAFF
CDR3nt: TGCGCCAGCAGCCTTACTTTAAAGACAGTGAACACTGAAGCTTTCTTT

j_gene: TRBJ2-2
v_gene: TRBV4-1
abundance: many
d_gene: -
CDR3aa: CASSGQSGQNTGELFF
CDR3nt: TGCGCCAGCAGCGGCCAGAGCGGGCAGAACACCGGGGAGCTGTTTTTT

j_gene: TRBJ2-7
v_gene: TRBV15
abundance: many
d_gene: -
CDR3aa: CATSGDSSYEQYF
CDR3nt: TGTGCCACCAGCGGAGACAGCTCCTACGAGCAGTACTTC

j_gene: TRBJ1-3
v_gene: TRBV7-2
abundance: few
d_gene: -
CDR3aa: CASSFGRAGNTIYF
CDR3nt: TGTGCCAGCAGCTTCGGCAGGGCCGGAAACACCATATATTTT

j_gene: TRBJ2-1
v_gene: TRBV24-1
abundance: -
d_gene: TRBD1
CDR3aa: CATRSDRVGEQFF
CDR3nt: TGTGCCACCAGATCGGACAGGGTTGGTGAGCAGTTCTTC

j_gene: TRBJ2-5
v_gene: TRBV6-5
abundance: -
d_gene: -
CDR3aa: CASSYDGRRGQETQYF
CDR3nt: TGTGCCAGCAGTTATGATGGACGGCGCGGTCAAGAGACCCAGTACTTC

j_gene: TRBJ2-3
v_gene: TRBV12-3/TRBV12-4
abundance: few
d_gene: TRBD2
CDR3aa: CASSSGGGSGNTQYF
CDR3nt: TGTGCCAGCAGTTCCGGGGGTGGTAGCGGGAATACGCAGTATTTT

j_gene: TRBJ2-5
v_gene: TRBV20-1
abundance: -
d_gene: -
CDR3aa: CSAILTKTYNQETQYF
CDR3nt: TGCAGTGCTATCCTGACCAAAACCTACAACCAAGAGACCCAGTACTTC

j_gene: TRBJ2-3
v_gene: TRBV24-1
abundance: few
d_gene: TRBD2
CDR3aa: CATSGQGKAGGPDTQYF
CDR3nt: TGTGCCACCAGTGGTCAGGGAAAAGCGGGGGGCCCAGATACGCAGTATTTT

j_gene: TRBJ2-1
v_gene: TRBV12-3/TRBV12-4
abundance: many
d_gene: TRBD2
CDR3aa: CASSLQAGYNEQFF
CDR3nt: TGTGCCAGCAGTTTGCAAGCGGGGTACAATGAGCAGTTCTTC

j_gene: TRBJ2-2
v_gene: TRBV4-1
abundance: many
d_gene: -
CDR3aa: CASSPQEGTGELFF
CDR3nt: TGCGCCAGCAGCCCACAGGAGGGGACCGGGGAGCTGTTTTTT

j_gene: TRBJ1-2
v_gene: TRBV29-1
abundance: -
d_gene: -
CDR3aa: CSVGSRANYGYTF
CDR3nt: TGCAGCGTTGGGTCGAGAGCTAACTATGGCTACACCTTC

j_gene: TRBJ2-7
v_gene: TRBV7-6
abundance: -
d_gene: -
CDR3aa: CASSLGWSSYEQYF
CDR3nt: TGTGCCAGCAGCTTAGGGTGGAGCTCCTACGAGCAGTACTTC

j_gene: TRBJ1-1
v_gene: TRBV25-1
abundance: -
d_gene: -
CDR3aa: CASSELSREAFF
CDR3nt: TGTGCCAGCAGTGAATTGAGCCGCGAAGCTTTCTTT

j_gene: TRBJ2-3
v_gene: TRBV10-3
abundance: -
d_gene: -
CDR3aa: CAISLGGTDTQYF
CDR3nt: TGTGCCATCAGTCTGGGTGGCACAGATACGCAGTATTTT

j_gene: TRBJ1-2
v_gene: TRBV6-5
abundance: -
d_gene: TRBD1
CDR3aa: CASSWDRVYGYTF
CDR3nt: TGTGCCAGCAGTTGGGACAGGGTCTATGGCTACACCTTC

j_gene: TRBJ2-2
v_gene: TRBV4-1
abundance: -
d_gene: -
CDR3aa: CASSQDRLAQNTGELFF
CDR3nt: TGCGCCAGCAGCCAAGATCGCCTAGCGCAGAACACCGGGGAGCTGTTTTTT

j_gene: TRBJ1-1
v_gene: TRBV20-1
abundance: many
d_gene: TRBD1
CDR3aa: CSGFGTGNTEAFF
CDR3nt: TGCAGTGGGTTCGGGACAGGGAACACTGAAGCTTTCTTT

j_gene: TRBJ2-1
v_gene: TRBV20-1
abundance: many
d_gene: TRBD2
CDR3aa: CSADSGRTTYNEQFF
CDR3nt: TGCAGTGCGGATAGCGGGAGAACGACCTACAATGAGCAGTTCTTC

j_gene: TRBJ2-1
v_gene: TRBV21-1
abundance: -
d_gene: -
CDR3aa: CASSTGLAANNEQFF
CDR3nt: TGTGCCAGCAGCACGGGACTAGCGGCTAACAATGAGCAGTTCTTC

j_gene: TRBJ2-7
v_gene: TRBV20-1
abundance: many
d_gene: TRBD2
CDR3aa: CSAWKREHYEQYF
CDR3nt: TGCAGTGCTTGGAAGCGGGAGCATTACGAGCAGTACTTC

j_gene: TRBJ1-3
v_gene: TRBV28
abundance: few
d_gene: TRBD1
CDR3aa: CASSGQGTGNTIYF
CDR3nt: TGTGCCAGCAGTGGACAGGGCACTGGAAACACCATATATTTT

j_gene: TRBJ2-7
v_gene: TRBV18
abundance: few
d_gene: -
CDR3aa: CASSPGTLGSYEQYF
CDR3nt: TGTGCCAGCTCACCTGGGACTCTTGGTTCCTACGAGCAGTACTTC